Listed below are T cell receptor beta chains from one sample, sequenced in a study of T cell responses to AZD1222 COVID-19 vaccine. Sequencing was performed with immunoSEQ multiplex PCR; in TCRdb, only in-frame clones are kept and a portion is missing. The sample records over 100,000 clones, 84% being singletons. Sample: peripheral blood, taken on day 0 of AZD1222 vaccination. The origin of the receptors is an adult in good health. Both conserved end residues are part of each CDR3. The order of the fields is D gene, J gene, V gene, clone size, CDR3 DNA, CDR3 protein. D genes are given only for firm matches. Only part of the rows carry a size: once, few, many, or a class if the clone is expanded.

TRBD1	TRBJ1-5	TRBV6-5	-	TGTGCCAGCACCGGGGGACAGGGAGGCAATCAGCCCCAGCATTTT	CASTGGQGGNQPQHF
-	TRBJ2-2	TRBV9	-	TGTGCCAGCAGCCCGAGGAGGATGGCGGCCTCGGAGCTGTTTTTT	CASSPRRMAASELFF
-	TRBJ2-3	TRBV29-1	-	TGCAGCGTTCAGGGTTACACAGATACGCAGTATTTT	CSVQGYTDTQYF
TRBD2	TRBJ2-3	TRBV5-1	-	TGCGCCAGCAGCTTGGGGACTAGCGGCCCCACAGATACGCAGTATTTT	CASSLGTSGPTDTQYF
-	TRBJ2-1	TRBV11-2	-	TGTGCCAGCAGCCCACAGGGTGAGCAGTTCTTC	CASSPQGEQFF
-	TRBJ2-5	TRBV7-7	-	TGTGCTAGCAGCTTAGGGGGTCAAGAGACCCAGTACTTC	CASSLGGQETQYF
TRBD1	TRBJ2-7	TRBV5-1	-	TGCGCCAGCAGCCCTCGACAGGGAATCGACGAGCAGTACTTC	CASSPRQGIDEQYF
-	TRBJ2-5	TRBV5-1	-	TGCGCCAGCAGCTTGGCCGTTTACGGGGGAGAGACCCAGTACTTC	CASSLAVYGGETQYF
TRBD1	TRBJ1-2	TRBV4-1	once	TGCGCCAGCAGCCAGAGACAGGGCAACTATGGCTACACCTTC	CASSQRQGNYGYTF
TRBD1	TRBJ2-7	TRBV15	-	TGTGCCACCAGCAGATGGGGACAGGGGGGCTCCTACGAGCAGTACTTC	CATSRWGQGGSYEQYF
-	TRBJ2-2	TRBV21-1	-	TGTGCCATCACTCCTGGGGAGCTGTTTTTT	CAITPGELFF
TRBD2	TRBJ2-5	TRBV6-5	few	TGTGCCAGCAGCGGACTAGCGGGAGGGGAGACCCAGTACTTC	CASSGLAGGETQYF
-	TRBJ1-1	TRBV5-5	-	TGTGCCAGCAGCTTGGGGCCGGGGCGGACTGAAGCTTTCTTT	CASSLGPGRTEAFF
-	TRBJ1-4	TRBV7-3	-	TGTGCCAGCAGCTTAACAGGGGACGAAAAACTGTTTTTT	CASSLTGDEKLFF
-	TRBJ2-7	TRBV6-5	few	TGTGCCAGCTCCTGGGGAGGCACACTACCCTACGAGCAGTACTTC	CASSWGGTLPYEQYF
-	TRBJ2-7	TRBV19	-	TGTGCCAGTAGTCCCGGAAGGGGGTCCTCCTCCTACGAGCAGTACTTC	CASSPGRGSSSYEQYF
-	TRBJ1-2	TRBV6-5	-	TGTGCCAGCAGTTACTCGGCAGGGGACTATGGCTACACCTTC	CASSYSAGDYGYTF
TRBD1	TRBJ1-5	TRBV7-9	-	TGTGCCAGCAGTCAGGGGGCACCCCAGCCCCAGCATTTT	CASSQGAPQPQHF
TRBD1	TRBJ1-2	TRBV24-1	-	TGTGCCACCAGTTCAGGGGGCGCCGTCTATGGCTACACCTTC	CATSSGGAVYGYTF
TRBD1	TRBJ1-6	TRBV2	-	TGTGCCAGCAGTGGGGACAGGGGGCAATTTTCACCCCTCCACTTT	CASSGDRGQFSPLHF
TRBD2	TRBJ2-1	TRBV5-1	-	TGCGCCAGCAGCATAAGGACTAGCGGAACCTACAATGAGCAGTTCTTC	CASSIRTSGTYNEQFF
-	TRBJ1-5	TRBV7-9	-	TGTGCCAGCAGCTTAGCCCGGGCGAATCCCCAGCATTTT	CASSLARANPQHF
-	TRBJ2-3	TRBV2	once	TGTGCCAGCAGTGCCTCGCTTGGGACAGATACGCAGTATTTT	CASSASLGTDTQYF
TRBD1	TRBJ1-6	TRBV19	-	TGTGCCAGTAGTAGGGTAGGGACAGGGGATTCACCCCTCCACTTT	CASSRVGTGDSPLHF
-	TRBJ2-1	TRBV5-1	-	TGCGCCAGCAGCCCGCGGGACGCGGTCAATGAGCAGTTCTTC	CASSPRDAVNEQFF
-	TRBJ1-1	TRBV27	-	TGTGCCAGCAGAATAAGGGCCCGGGGCACTGAAGCTTTCTTT	CASRIRARGTEAFF
-	TRBJ1-6	TRBV4-2	-	TGTGCCAGCAGCCAAGATGGGGGCCGGGATTCACCCCTCCACTTT	CASSQDGGRDSPLHF
-	TRBJ2-7	TRBV6-2/TRBV6-3	-	TGTGCCAGCAGTTGGGACAAGATCTCCTACGAGCAGTACTTC	CASSWDKISYEQYF
-	TRBJ2-1	TRBV3-1/TRBV3-2	-	TGTGCCAGCAGCCAAGTGGGGCTCATAGCGTACAATGAGCAGTTCTTC	CASSQVGLIAYNEQFF
-	TRBJ1-6	TRBV28	-	TGTGCCAGCAGTTTACTCCCCTATAATTCACCCCTCCACTTT	CASSLLPYNSPLHF
-	TRBJ2-7	TRBV6-6	-	TGTGCCAGCAGTTACTTAATGAGGGAGCAGTACTTC	CASSYLMREQYF
TRBD2	TRBJ2-1	TRBV28	-	TGTGCCAGCAGTCTCCCGACTAGCTCACAGAAAAAGTTCTTC	CASSLPTSSQKKFF
-	TRBJ1-2	TRBV2	few	TGTGCCAGCAGTGAAGCGGCCCGCCGTTCACCTAACTATGGCTACACCTTC	CASSEAARRSPNYGYTF
TRBD1	TRBJ1-3	TRBV6-5	once	TGTGCCAGCACCAGAATCGTAGGGGGCGTTAACACCATATATTTT	CASTRIVGGVNTIYF
-	TRBJ1-3	TRBV11-2	-	TGTGCCAGCACCAAGGGGCTCGGGGGAAACACCATATATTTT	CASTKGLGGNTIYF
-	TRBJ2-1	TRBV5-1	once	TGCGCCAGCAGCTTGGCTAGCTCCGGGAATGAGCAGTTCTTC	CASSLASSGNEQFF
-	TRBJ1-1	TRBV6-1	-	TGTGCCAGCAGTGAGGGGGGGGCTTCGGGTGAAGCTTTCTTT	CASSEGGASGEAFF
TRBD2	TRBJ2-3	TRBV28	few	TGTGCCAGCAGTATGATACGAGCTCGGGGGGGCTCCGTTACTAGCACAGATACGCAGTATTTT	CASSMIRARGGSVTSTDTQYF
-	TRBJ2-5	TRBV5-5	-	TGTGCCAGCAGCTTGGAGGCACTCGAGGTGGAGACCCAGTACTTC	CASSLEALEVETQYF
-	TRBJ1-1	TRBV29-1	-	TGCAGCGTCTCAGGGGCGATGAACACTGAAGCTTTCTTT	CSVSGAMNTEAFF
-	TRBJ1-5	TRBV6-5	-	TGTGCCAGCAGTAGGCAGGAGCGTGGGCCCCAGCATTTT	CASSRQERGPQHF
-	TRBJ2-1	TRBV24-1	-	TGTGCCACCAGTGATTTGTACGGGAGCAATGAGCAGTTCTTC	CATSDLYGSNEQFF
-	TRBJ1-5	TRBV7-2	-	TGTGCCAGCAGCTTAGAATGGACAGTCAATCAGCCCCAGCATTTT	CASSLEWTVNQPQHF
-	TRBJ2-7	TRBV5-8	-	TGTGCCAGCAGCCGGGACTTCAAAACCTACGAGCAGTACTTC	CASSRDFKTYEQYF
TRBD1	TRBJ2-7	TRBV28	once	TGTGCCAGCACCATACCTCGCCTGGGACAGTACTACGAGCAGTACTTC	CASTIPRLGQYYEQYF
TRBD2	TRBJ2-7	TRBV10-2	-	TGCGCCAGCGGTCGACTAGCGTACGAGCAGTACTTC	CASGRLAYEQYF